This T cell receptor (beta chain) comes out of a study of OX40 agonist ivuxolimab in advanced cancers. With respect to the entire study: Ivuxolimab was an agonistic, fully human IgG2 monoclonal antibody directed against OX40 (CD134), a costimulatory receptor. Intravenous ivuxolimab was administered to patients every 2 weeks at six dose levels: 0.01, 0.1, 0.3, 1.5, 3 and 10 mg/kg. Of the approximately 54 patients in dose escalation, about 20 had hepatocellular carcinoma, some 15 had melanoma, 9 had renal cell carcinoma and 9 had head and neck cancer. A male proportion of 70% to 90% and a mean age of roughly 55 years, ranging from about 20 to 79, were recorded for the dose-escalation cohort. Patients were allowed to have had prior anti-PD-1, anti-PD-L1 or anti-CTLA-4 therapy, and more than 30% of the dose-escalation patients had previously received checkpoint inhibitors. Three dose-escalation patients achieved partial responses, one with hepatocellular carcinoma and two with cutaneous melanoma. The point of sequencing TCRbeta in the periphery was to test whether ivuxolimab changed TCR sequence diversity and drove clonal T-cell expansion. The monotherapy dose-escalation portion (N ≈ 56 patients) of the phase I ivuxolimab trial is reported in the paper.

What the study reported, not specific to this receptor: After ivuxolimab, more expanded clones were found on average in CD8+ T cells than in CD4+ T cells. Low levels of normalized T-cell clonal expansion were also seen in some nonresponding patients. The antigen specificity of the clonally expanded peripheral T cells was not determined. At doses from 0.1 to 3.0 mg/kg, clonal expansion was seen in both CD4+ and CD8+ blood T cells between baseline and week 6. In the 0.1-3.0 mg/kg groups, partial responders had among the lowest normalized peripheral clonal expansion, particularly in CD8+ T cells.

Measured from the cysteine to the phenylalanine, the CDR3 is 15 residues long. The only DNA kept is the CDR3, 45 bases in frame from the first base. V is cut by 1 base and J by 3 bases, and the space between the germline ends is 12 bases. From the germline V gene, CDR1 is SGHRS and CDR2 is YFSETQ. The trial excluded patients who had a history of autoimmune disease or were on systemic immunosuppression. In every dose cohort, peripheral blood was drawn for TCR sequencing at baseline, cycle 4 day 1, and cycle 7 day 1. Samples were obtained from an open-label, multicenter, first-in-human phase I dose-escalation trial of ivuxolimab. Adults with locally advanced or metastatic melanoma, renal cell carcinoma, hepatocellular carcinoma or head and neck squamous cell carcinoma were enrolled in the trial. CD4+ and CD8+ T cells were sorted separately from peripheral blood before TCR sequencing. To sequence the TCRbeta CDR3 region, genomic DNA was isolated from the sorted cells. The immunoSEQ Assay was used for sequencing of TCRbeta CDR3 regions. The table was pulled from immuneACCESS by TCRdb, which kept in-frame rearrangements only. Such tables lose some clones; where checked, under half of the loss comes from unresolved V genes, and the rest has no known cause. This sample holds over 75,000 clones; around 87% were observed only once. Roughly 4.5% of the sample rests with the top ten.

With regard to this clone: The antigen this receptor binds is unknown. Base qualities are missing; no much larger clone stands one base away.

Rearrangement joined TRBV5-1 to TRBJ2-3; the best D guess is TRBD1, with 6 bases matching. The sample consisted of CD4+ or CD8+ T cells sorted from blood, taken in a trial of the OX40 agonist ivuxolimab. The sequence was collected from an adult with an advanced solid tumor such as melanoma, head and neck, liver or kidney cancer. Read as DNA, the sequence is TGCGCCAGCAGCTTGACAGGGCGTGAAACAGATACGCAGTATTTT. Translated, this gives CASSLTGRETDTQYF. Reference TRBV5-1 and TRBJ2-3 proteins supply the regions before and after the CDR3; the full variable domain is: KAGVTQTPRYLIKTRGQQVTLSCSPISGHRSVSWYQQTPGQGLQFLFEYFSETQRNKGNFPGRFSGRQFSNSRSEMNVSTLELGDSALYLCASSLTGRETDTQYFGPGTRLTVL.